The 30 T cell receptor beta chains given below trace back to one sample, sequenced in a study of response to subunit inactivated influenza vaccine. TCRdb redid the calling of the RT-PCR reads with MiXCR, one entry per CDR3 protein. Of about 700,000 distinct CDR3 sequences listed, about 15% are singletons. Sequencing used PBMCs from blood, obtained approximately 15 days before vaccination. The receptors shown here come from a middle-aged man who received an inactivated influenza vaccine.

This clonotype appeared a few times. The chain is built from TRBV18 and TRBJ1-1; 7 bases fit TRBD1. The CDR3 is made up of 15 amino acids. V dropped 0 bases and J dropped 0; count of bases not matched to a gene: 1. CDR1 KGHSH and CDR2 LQKENI come from the germline V gene. The CDR3 DNA reads as TGTGCCAGCTCACCACCGACAGGGCTGAACACTGAAGCTTTCTTT. This encodes CASSPPTGLNTEAFF.

The gene calls are TRBV6-4 and TRBJ2-5; no definite D call. The CDR3 length is 10 residues. The germline V and J ends were trimmed by 7 bases and 7 bases, with 7 bases remaining between them. CDR1 is MRHNA, CDR2 SNTAGT, per germline. The CDR3 nucleotides are TGTGCCAGCACCCCCGGGACCCAGTACTTC. This translates into CASTPGTQYF.

This clonotype came up a few times. The V gene is TRBV11-1, the J gene TRBJ2-5, with 12 bases matching TRBD1. Germline V gene data show CDR1 as SGHAT and CDR2 as FQDESV (reference sequence). CDR3 size: 19 residues. The J segment lost 2 bases and the V segment lost 3 bases, leaving 13 bases of the junction unmatched. The CDR3 here is CASSFWDRGRLRPQETQYF. Here the CDR3 DNA reads TGTGCCAGCAGCTTTTGGGACAGGGGGCGTTTGCGCCCACAAGAGACCCAGTACTTC.

The table lists this clonotype with a few counts. V is TRBV11-2 and J is TRBJ2-3; 10 positions agree with TRBD2. The CDR3 spans 18 residues. Germline loops: CDR1 SGHAT, CDR2 FQNNGV. V was clipped by 0 bases and J by 7 bases; unmatched bases: 13. The CDR3 protein is CASSLERASGGYLNTQYF. DNA for the CDR3: TGTGCCAGCAGCTTAGAGAGAGCTAGCGGGGGTTATTTAAATACGCAGTATTTT.

This clonotype has just a few counts. The chain is built from TRBV6-2 or TRBV6-3 and TRBJ1-1, with 11 positions matching TRBD1. The CDR3 has 15 amino acids. From germline, CDR1 is MNHEY and CDR2 SVGEGT. Unmatched junction bases numbered 9, after V lost 7 bases and J lost 5 bases. This CDR3 is CASTRTGGDGTEAFF. CDR3 nucleotide sequence: TGTGCCAGCACGCGGACAGGGGGCGATGGGACTGAAGCTTTCTTT.

The chain joins TRBV6-1 to TRBJ1-5; D is possibly TRBD1 (5 bases). The CDR3 has 13 residues. V was clipped by 6 bases and J by 4 bases, with 10 bases between them. Germline values: CDR1 MNHNS, CDR2 SASEGT. Here the CDR3 DNA reads TGTGCCAGCAGAATGACAGATAATCAGCCCCAGCATTTT. This translates into CASRMTDNQPQHF.

The chain has TRBV5-5 and TRBJ1-2; D not resolved. This CDR3 region has 15 residues. Germline V gene sequence: CDR1 SGHKS, CDR2 YYEKEE (reference sequence). Between the trimmed V and J ends, which lost 3 bases and 4 bases, there was a span of 16 bases. The CDR3 DNA reads as TGTGCCAGCAGCTGGCGGGGTGATATCGGCTATGGCTACACCTTC. It encodes CASSWRGDIGYGYTF.

A few counts support this clonotype. The chain joins TRBV29-1 to TRBJ1-5; no clear D gene. CDR3 length: 12 residues. Trimming left V 5 bases short and J 1 base short, with 6 bases between. Germline CDR1 SQVTM, CDR2 ANQGSEA. The CDR3 DNA is TGCAGCGTTCGAATAAGCAATCAGCCCCAGCATTTT. Its protein product is CSVRISNQPQHF.

The V gene is TRBV7-6, the J gene TRBJ2-7; no firm D call. Deletions cut 1 base from V and 6 bases from J, with 10 bases between. Germline V gives CDR1 SGHVS, CDR2 FNYEAQ. There are 13 residues in the CDR3. This CDR3 reads CASSLGEYLEQYF. Here the CDR3 DNA reads TGTGCCAGCAGCTTAGGTGAATACCTCGAGCAGTACTTC.

This clonotype has ten or more counts. The rearrangement joins TRBV7-8 to TRBJ2-1; D uncertain. Germline V gives CDR1 SGHVS, CDR2 FQNEAQ. V was trimmed by 5 bases and J by 7 bases, leaving 6 bases between them. The CDR3 length is 11 residues. The CDR3 sequence is CASSPTNEQFF. CDR3 bases: TGTGCCAGCAGCCCTACGAATGAGCAGTTCTTC.

This clonotype was seen a few times. J is TRBJ2-5 and V is TRBV18; D might be TRBD1 or TRBD2, each matching 5 bases. Germline values: CDR1 KGHSH, CDR2 LQKENI. The V end was cut by 5 bases, the J end by 3 bases, with 10 bases between. The CDR3 extends over 13 amino acids. In DNA form, the CDR3 reads TGTGCCAGCTCAACCGGGGCGAAAGAGACCCAGTACTTC. This codes for CASSTGAKETQYF.

This chain uses TRBV4-3 with TRBJ2-7; possible D gene TRBD1, 5 bases. The germline CDR1 and CDR2 sequences are LGHNA and YSLEER. This CDR3 is 14 amino acids long. V shed 0 bases and J shed 3 bases, with 9 bases lying between them. CDR3 sequence: CASSQEEDSYEQYF. DNA of the CDR3: TGCGCCAGCAGCCAAGAAGAAGACAGCTACGAGCAGTACTTC.

This clonotype showed up many times. V and J are TRBV12-3 or TRBV12-4 and TRBJ1-5; TRBD1 might be the D (6 bases). The CDR3 runs 14 residues. The V end lost 3 bases, the J end lost 4 bases, and 10 bases lay between the germline ends. The CDR3 DNA sequence: TGTGCCAGCAGTTTTGAACAGGGAAATCAGCCCCAGCATTTT. Residues: CASSFEQGNQPQHF.

V and J are TRBV5-1 and TRBJ2-1, with 10 bases aligning to TRBD1. Germline V CDR1 and CDR2: SGHRS, YFSETQ. The V segment lost 6 bases and the J segment 8 bases; nucleotides outside the gene matches: 8. The CDR3 runs to 14 residues. The CDR3 reads CASIRDRGEDEQFF. CDR3 DNA: TGCGCCAGCATCCGGGACAGGGGTGAGGATGAGCAGTTCTTC.

This clonotype was detected only a few times. CDR3 sequence reads: CASSLSASTYNEQFF. CDR3 in DNA: TGTGCCAGCAGCCTTAGCGCATCAACCTACAATGAGCAGTTCTTC. The V call is TRBV28, the J call TRBJ2-1, with a possible D match to TRBD2 (5 bases). Trimming removed 6 bases from V and 2 bases from J, with 14 bases in between. This CDR3 contains 15 residues. The germline V gene has CDR1 MDHEN and CDR2 SYDVKM.

This clonotype was counted at least ten times. The V gene is TRBV19, the J gene TRBJ1-2, with D uncertain. The CDR3 runs 14 residues. Deletions cut 2 bases from V and 5 bases from J, with 12 bases between. Looked up from germline, CDR1 is LNHDA and CDR2 is SQIVND (reference sequence). This chain's CDR3 is CASSITRQSYGYTF. In DNA form, the CDR3 reads TGTGCCAGTAGTATAACAAGGCAGAGTTATGGCTACACCTTC.

The rearrangement joins TRBV7-2 to TRBJ2-7; 10 nucleotides line up with TRBD1. With V trimmed by 3 bases and J by 5 bases, 4 bases remained unmatched. From germline, CDR1 is SGHTA and CDR2 FQGNSA. The CDR3 is 14 residues long. The CDR3 spells CASSFDRGRNEQYF. The CDR3 bases are TGTGCCAGCAGCTTTGACAGGGGGCGAAACGAGCAGTACTTC.

The sample holds a few counts of this clonotype. The chain uses TRBV7-2 and TRBJ2-4, with TRBD1 matching over 7 bases. The CDR3 spans 14 residues. V lost 5 bases to trimming and J lost 1 base; unmatched junction nucleotides: 2. Germline V CDR1 and CDR2: SGHTA, FQGNSA. Here the CDR3 reads CASSATGAKNIQYF. For the CDR3, the DNA is TGTGCCAGCAGCGCGACAGGGGCCAAAAACATTCAGTACTTC.

This clonotype was detected only a few times. V is TRBV4-1 and J is TRBJ1-1, with D maybe TRBD1 (6 bases). CDR3 length: 16 amino acids. The V and J ends lost 2 bases and 5 bases respectively, with 18 bases between them. The germline gives CDR1 MGHRA, CDR2 YSYEKL. CDR3 nucleotides: TGCGCCAGCAGCCAAAGGGGGGTAACTCGACTAACTGAAGCTTTCTTT. Translated, it gives CASSQRGVTRLTEAFF.

This clonotype was detected a few times. The gene calls are TRBV27 and TRBJ2-7; D possibly corresponds to TRBD2 (6 bases). Germline values: CDR1 MNHEY, CDR2 SMNVEV (reference sequence). V was clipped by 3 bases and J by 3 bases, with 15 bases between them. The CDR3 contains 15 residues. The CDR3 protein is CASSFSSSALYEQYF. In DNA form, the CDR3 reads TGTGCCAGCAGTTTTTCCTCTAGCGCGCTCTACGAGCAGTACTTC.

The V call is TRBV7-9, the J call TRBJ2-7; no firm D call. This CDR3 spans 14 amino acids. The germline V gene encodes CDR1 SEHNR and CDR2 FQNEAQ (reference sequence). Trimming stripped 4 bases from V and 6 bases from J, with 16 bases between. The CDR3 coding sequence is TGTGCCAGCAGCTACGGGTCAACGGGCACCGAGCAGTACTTC. Residues: CASSYGSTGTEQYF.

The chain links TRBV7-6 to TRBJ2-3, with 11 nucleotides matching TRBD2. This CDR3 comprises 18 residues. The V segment lost 5 bases and the J segment 2 bases; nucleotides outside the gene matches: 12. Germline V gene lookup returns CDR1 SGHVS and CDR2 FNYEAQ. The CDR3: CASSPTGLAGGNTDTQYF. CDR3 in DNA: TGTGCCAGCAGCCCTACGGGGCTAGCGGGGGGAAACACAGATACGCAGTATTTT.

This clonotype was recorded at least ten times. The gene calls are TRBV20-1 and TRBJ2-2; D may be TRBD1 or TRBD2 (5 bases each). The germline V gene encodes CDR1 DFQATT and CDR2 SNEGSKA (reference sequence). This CDR3 is 11 amino acids long. Trimming stripped 3 bases from V and 6 bases from J, with 5 bases between. CDR3 sequence reads: CSARGAGELFF. CDR3 bases: TGCAGTGCTAGGGGGGCCGGGGAGCTGTTTTTT.

This clonotype appeared a single time. The V gene is TRBV6-5, the J gene TRBJ1-2; 12 bases are a match to TRBD1. Germline V lookup: CDR1 MNHEY, CDR2 SVGAGI. The CDR3 contains 17 residues. The V gene end was trimmed by 2 bases and the J gene end by 1 base; junction bases not matched to a gene: 5. The CDR3 bases are TGTGCCAGCAGTTACCTAGGGACAGGGGGCCTTAACTATGGCTACACCTTC. Amino acids: CASSYLGTGGLNYGYTF.

The chain joins TRBV20-1 to TRBJ2-1; D remains ambiguous. Trimming shortened V by 6 bases and J by 3 bases, and 15 bases separated the two germline ends. CDR1 and CDR2 from the germline V gene are DFQATT and SNEGSKA (reference sequence). The CDR3 consists of 14 residues. The CDR3 loop reads CSALIATGYNEQFF. The CDR3 coding sequence is TGCAGTGCGTTGATTGCAACGGGCTACAATGAGCAGTTCTTC.

This chain joins TRBV10-3 and TRBJ2-3; D is uncertain. The CDR3 contains 13 residues. CDR1 is ENHRY and CDR2 is SYGVKD in the germline V gene. V lost 4 bases and J 5 bases, leaving 10 bases between the germline ends. The CDR3 here is CAISGSLVDTQYF. For the CDR3, the DNA is TGTGCCATCAGTGGGAGTTTAGTAGATACGCAGTATTTT.

This clonotype has a handful of counts. This sequence joins TRBV5-1 and TRBJ2-1, with 7 bases lining up with TRBD2. The CDR3 runs 16 residues. In germline, CDR1 is SGHRS, CDR2 YFSETQ. J lost 5 bases, V lost 0 bases, and 8 bases had no gene match. Written as DNA, the CDR3 is TGCGCCAGCAGCTTGGGGTTGGTAGCGGGCAACAATGAGCAGTTCTTC. As protein: CASSLGLVAGNNEQFF.

This clonotype was seen ten or more times. V usage is TRBV12-3 or TRBV12-4 and J usage is TRBJ1-5; tentatively, D is TRBD1 (6 bases). Trimming shortened V by 7 bases and J by 2 bases, and 15 bases separated the two germline ends. The CDR3 consists of 15 residues. The CDR3 coding sequence is TGTGCCAGCACCATGTCACAGGGAGGCAATCAGCCCCAGCATTTT. Its protein is CASTMSQGGNQPQHF.

This clonotype was observed a few times. The rearrangement joins TRBV5-6 to TRBJ2-2, with D perhaps given as TRBD1 or TRBD2 (5 bases each). V was clipped by 3 bases and J by 3 bases, with 15 bases between them. CDR1 and CDR2 (germline): SGHDT, YYEEEE. The CDR3 is 16 residues long. Written as DNA, the CDR3 is TGTGCCAGCAGCTCCCTAGGGACGGAGTACACCGGGGAGCTGTTTTTT. It codes for CASSSLGTEYTGELFF.

The chain recombines TRBV12-5 with TRBJ2-1, with 7 bases identical to TRBD1. Germline V gene sequence: CDR1 LGHNT, CDR2 FRNRAP. CDR3 length equals 16 residues. V was pared by 1 base and J by 3 bases, with 6 bases of the junction left unmatched. DNA for the CDR3: TGTGCTAGTGGTTTGGCCCGGGACAGTTACTACAATGAGCAGTTCTTC. Translating it yields CASGLARDSYYNEQFF.